The clone carrying this T cell receptor (beta chain) was recorded many times. The investigators amplified TCR beta CDR3 regions from RNA transcripts. With the HTBI primer set, the TCR CDR3 went through a first round of RT-PCR. TCRdb recomputed calls from the multiplex PCR reads with MiXCR, one row per CDR3 protein. Of 400,000 to 450,000 distinct CDR3 sequences detected, over 12% appear once; the ten largest clones hold less than 15%. This entry belongs to a study of T cells in Graves' hyperthyroidism and ophthalmopathy. Germline values: CDR1 SGHAT, CDR2 FQNNGV. CDR3 length: 14 amino acids. The trim removed 4 bases at V and 2 bases at J, leaving 2 bases unmatched.

The sequence derives from a man between 18 and 29 years old with Graves' ophthalmopathy. The J gene is TRBJ2-5, the V gene TRBV11-2; 9 bases are shared with TRBD1. The sequencing sample was made of blood. CDR3 nucleotide sequence: TGTGCCAGCAGCTCCGGGACAGGGCAAGAGACCCAGTACTTC. As protein: CASSSGTGQETQYF.